Presented here are 6 T cell receptor beta chains from one specimen sequenced in a study of metastatic and nonmetastatic thyroid tumors. Patients underwent thyroid surgery, and none had received any treatment before it. TCRdb re-called clones from the PCR reads using MiXCR. The data show about 34,000 clones, with roughly 15% seen just once and under 8.5% held by the top ten. The sequenced material came from blood. The receptors derive from a female donor with papillary thyroid cancer or a benign thyroid nodule (not recorded which). Some clones in this sample may be carry-over from other donors' samples.

This clone was seen ten or more times. V usage is TRBV19 and J usage is TRBJ1-5, with TRBD1 identical over 7 bases. The germline V gene has CDR1 LNHDA and CDR2 SQIVND (reference sequence). With 4 bases clipped from V and 5 bases from J, the junction kept 8 bases outside the gene matches. This CDR3 has 15 amino acids. CDR3 residues: CASSTGTVGDQPQHF. CDR3 sequence (DNA): TGTGCCAGTAGTACCGGGACAGTGGGGGATCAGCCCCAGCATTTT.

This clone was recorded many times. Here the CDR3 reads CASSRPSGRGADTQYF. The CDR3 coding sequence is TGTGCCAGCAGTCGGCCTAGCGGGAGGGGCGCAGATACGCAGTATTTT. This chain joins TRBV6-2 or TRBV6-3 and TRBJ2-3, with 12 bases identical to TRBD2. From germline, CDR1 is MNHEY and CDR2 SVGEGT. The CDR3 consists of 16 residues. The ends lost 5 bases at V and 4 bases at J; junction bases unmatched: 7.

This clone has ten or more counts. This chain links TRBV5-1 with TRBJ2-2; D is perhaps TRBD1 or TRBD2 (5 bases each). In germline, CDR1 is SGHRS, CDR2 YFSETQ. Deletions cut 3 bases from V and 6 bases from J, with 18 bases between. This CDR3 has 16 amino acids. The CDR3 protein is CASSSIAGSEAGELFF. The CDR3 nucleotides read TGCGCCAGCAGCTCGATTGCAGGGAGTGAGGCCGGGGAGCTGTTTTTT.

This clone came up many times. The chain has TRBV19 and TRBJ1-4; possible D gene TRBD1, 6 bases. Trimming stripped 7 bases from V and 4 bases from J, with 13 bases between. This CDR3 region has 14 residues. CDR1 LNHDA and CDR2 SQIVND come from the germline V gene (reference sequence). In nucleotides, the CDR3 is TGTGCCAGTACGGGTTGGACAGTTAATGAAAAACTGTTTTTT. Encoded protein: CASTGWTVNEKLFF.

In regard to this clone: Mismatch with germline at one junction end may stem from a read error. The chain recombines TRBV6-2 or TRBV6-3 with TRBJ2-2; 10 bases are a match to TRBD2. Germline CDR1 and CDR2: MNHEY and SVGEGT. The CDR3 totals 15 residues. The CDR3 region has the DNA TGTGCCTGCAGTTTAAGCGGGAGGGACACAGGGGAGCTGTTTTTT. This encodes CACSLSGRDTGELFF.

This clone was detected ten times or more. The V and J genes are TRBV3-1 and TRBJ1-1; D is unclear. The CDR3 is made up of 14 amino acids. V dropped 1 base and J dropped 1 base, with 7 bases sitting between them. Germline values: CDR1 LGHDT, CDR2 YNNKEL (reference sequence). The CDR3, as DNA: TGTGCCAGCAGCCAAGGTTCGGGGAACACTGAAGCTTTCTTT. This encodes CASSQGSGNTEAFF.